This T cell receptor (beta chain) was identified during a study of CD8+ T cells in alopecia areata. Looking at the study overall: Patients in the study were on tofacitinib for 6 to 18 months, then off it for 6 months.

Germline CDR1 SQVTM, CDR2 ANQGSEA. The CDR3 is 17 amino acids. V was pared by 3 bases and J by 1 base, with 18 bases between. cDNA prepared by RNA extraction and subsequent reverse transcription served as the template for sequencing. Assay: immunoSEQ multiplex PCR; the TCRdb copy retains only in-frame clones and omits some. Of thousands of clones detected, about 64% appear once; the ten largest clones hold over 15%. Peripheral blood samples and lesional scalp punch biopsies were obtained from alopecia areata patients. The sample here was skin, taken at week 0. The receptor was isolated from a human donor with alopecia areata. This chain connects TRBV29-1 to TRBJ2-2, with D possibly being TRBD1 or TRBD2 (6 bases each). The CDR3, as DNA: TGCAGCGTTGACGATCCAATTGAGGGGGGGAACACCGGGGAGCTGTTTTTT. It yields the protein CSVDDPIEGGNTGELFF.